This TCR beta chain was recovered during a study of PD-1 blockade in classical Hodgkin lymphoma. Study-wide findings and caveats: Exclusion was the outcome for patients who began nivolumab under 1 year after ASCT. Diminished baseline TCR diversity has been reported in newly diagnosed patients relative to healthy donors.

On this clone itself: Its antigen is not identified.

The time point here: cycle 4 day 1 (C4D1), after less than seven weeks of nivolumab. Every single patient, without exception, relapsed after autologous stem cell transplantation, and brentuximab vedotin exposure varied. Clones were read by immunoSEQ multiplex PCR, and TCRdb kept only the in-frame ones, dropping some. The sample includes about 49,000 clones, nearly 90% of them seen just once. The sample consisted of peripheral blood mononuclear cells (PBMCs), taken before the fourth cycle of nivolumab. This clonotype was sampled from a human donor with classical Hodgkin lymphoma.

The CDR3 loop reads CASSSPTAAYNEQFF. For the CDR3, the DNA is TGCGCCAGCAGTAGCCCGACAGCTGCCTACAATGAGCAGTTCTTC. The J gene is TRBJ2-1, the V gene TRBV5-1; D is perhaps TRBD1 (5 bases). V was cut by 5 bases and J by 2 bases, with 14 bases left in between. Per germline, CDR1 SGHRS and CDR2 YFSETQ. The CDR3 is 15 residues long.